This T cell receptor beta chain was obtained from a study of T cell repertoires in cytomegalovirus infection. Study-wide background: Newly reported HLA-C-restricted and thoroughly characterized HLA-B-restricted CMV epitopes were employed. The public TCR beta signatures pointed to both CMV infection and matching HLA type.

TCRdb analysed the reads with MiXCR anew, one entry per CDR3 protein. In the table there are 100,000 to 150,000 distinct CDR3 sequences, 32% of which are singletons. This CDR3 region has 15 residues. Germline-derived CDR1 and CDR2 are ENHRY and SYGVKD. Trimming removed 6 bases from V and 0 bases from J; junction bases left unmatched: 7. About this clonotype itself: Its antigen is unidentified.

This sequence originates from a human donor in good health (CMV status not recorded). Some clones in this sample may be carry-over from other donors' samples. The sample in question was CD8+ T cells from cultured PBMCs, obtained from culture after CMV antigen stimulation. The gene calls are TRBV10-3 and TRBJ1-1; 7 bases are a match to TRBD1. CDR3 in amino acids: CAISGQAIMNTEAFF. CDR3 nucleotide sequence: TGTGCCATCAGCGGACAGGCGATAATGAACACTGAAGCTTTCTTT.